This entry features one T cell receptor (beta chain) sequence. This clone was seen just once. There is no known antigen for this receptor. No quality values exist for individual bases; no much larger clone is one base distant. This sample was taken from a study of cytomegalovirus exposure and HLA in healthy donors (dated by TCRdb to about 2017). Study-level background: An earlier analysis of 550 to 700 of the donors reported roughly 270 Gb of sequence data and around 120 million unique TCR beta sequences from around 200 million T cells. High-throughput TCR immunosequencing, statistical association of individual TCRs with disease status, and machine learning were combined to predict cytomegalovirus infection status. Donor age, sex, ethnicity and CMV serostatus were compiled together with the repertoire data. The T cell repertoires of 670 or so subjects were profiled by immunosequencing and related to cytomegalovirus serostatus. Rather than drawing on any new phenotypic data, the later analysis identified candidate immune exposures from TCR beta sequences and the way those sequences occurred across donors. To decide whether each TCR beta V gene segment behaved as functional or pseudogenic, an earlier analysis of some 540 of the donors relied on high-throughput TCR beta sequencing. The study aimed to test whether signatures of past pathogen exposure could be identified by cataloging public T cell receptors. Of the 350 to 400 genotyped donors, approximately 82% fell in the genetic ancestry cluster associated with self-reported Caucasian donors. Along with the roughly 670-subject first cohort, a separate validation cohort of over a hundred different subjects was used. A later genetic analysis used genome-wide SNP genotypes for about three fifths of the 666 donors, treating that subset as a discovery cohort. About 300 gigabases of sequencing data and tens of millions of unique TCR sequences were included in an early release covering roughly 600 HLA-typed donors. Every repertoire in the discovery cohort had been generated on one and the same sequencing platform. Because of strong linkage in the cohort, five DR-DQ haplotypes were treated as single units for association and clustering. The number of typed donors differed by locus: about 620-640 for A, B, C, DRB1 and DQB1; some 500 for DQA1; approximately 600 for DPA1; and roughly 450 for DPB1. Among 398 genotyped donors of the cohort, an average of around 250,000 unique TCR beta nucleotide sequences was sequenced per donor, of which roughly 17% were non-productive. Both class I and class II loci were covered by HLA typing, at four-digit resolution. To study patterns of TCR occurrence, a later analysis re-analyzed previously published TCR beta repertoires from around 700 donors and added high-resolution HLA genotyping.

V loses 4 bases, J loses 4 bases, and the germline ends lie 25 bases apart. Including cysteine and phenylalanine, the CDR3 has 18 amino acids. This entry keeps only the CDR3 DNA: 54 bases, framed from base 1. For CDR1 and CDR2, the germline V gene (reference sequence) lists SEHNR and FQNEAQ. In total, over 600 healthy bone marrow donors made up the cohort. At the time of sampling, every cohort member was nominally healthy, though immune exposures that went unrecorded were likely present. The donor was CMV seronegative and was included in the group of several hundred seronegative cohort members. Every donor gave a peripheral blood sample, and the peripheral blood mononuclear cells from that sample were used for TCR beta sequencing. The Qiagen DNeasy Blood Extraction Kit was used to extract genomic DNA from the blood cell samples. What the study reported, not specific to this receptor: Because counts were too low, about 18 rarely observed V segments, including chromosome 9 orphons, were left out of the earlier analysis of several hundred of the donors. According to a later analysis, parvovirus B19, influenza, CMV and Epstein-Barr virus appeared linked to several top co-occurrence clusters. The classifier was reported to diagnose cytomegalovirus status with high specificity and sensitivity in both the original and validation cohorts. In a later analysis, most CMV-associated TCR beta chains were found to appear HLA-restricted, with HLA associations seemingly driven largely by CMV exposure. Immune exposure information for the cohort was limited to CMV serostatus. A cluster of highly shared sequence variants was judged likely to be a technical artifact of the sequencing pipeline. Roughly uniform sequencing depth across donors was assumed in presence/absence analyses, although this assumption may not hold. HLA typing was unavailable for some donors at each locus, so association tests used only the typed subset. Some IMGT-functional V segments, including TRBV6-2 and TRBV6-3, could not be distinguished by the 87-base-pair reads and were therefore excluded. Correlated functional status among segregating V segments might reflect linkage disequilibrium, but an unknown experimental factor could not be ruled out. Compared with the roughly 700-donor mean, donors in an Asian-associated ancestry cluster had fewer N-insertions in productive TCRs, according to a later genetic analysis. Specific HLA alleles were associated with 18,000 or so TCR beta sequences at a false discovery rate of 0.05 in a later analysis. When HLA alleles, especially DR and DQ, strongly co-occurred, attributing TCR associations to individual alleles was difficult. According to a later analysis, TCR association rates differed among HLA loci, with DRB1 alleles showing the most associated TCRs and HLA-C alleles showing the fewest. A further reported finding was that TCR beta sequences accurately predicted the HLA-A and HLA-B alleles for most subjects in the first cohort. This cohort had only TCR beta chains sequenced, and the lack of alpha or paired-chain data limited which features could be detected. Compared with equally common non-associated chains, HLA-associated TCR beta chains in a later analysis were more clonally expanded and had lower generation probabilities. A few of the identified cytomegalovirus-associated TCR beta chains were confirmed in vitro to be specific for cytomegalovirus antigens. A total of some 180 TCR beta chains were listed by the study as associated with cytomegalovirus. Across donors, most TCR sequences were observed very rarely, whereas some public TCRs were present in many individuals. In a later genetic analysis, a missense DCLRE1C variant was associated with V-gene and J-gene trimming of TCR beta chains, and the association was replicated in an independent cohort. In an earlier analysis of 587 of the donors, most TCR beta V segments appeared in productive rearrangements about 90% or about 30% of the time, broadly matching IMGT annotations. According to the authors, the approach could potentially be generalized to other disease states and immunological phenotypes.

To prepare the library, the immunoSEQ multiplex PCR assay was applied. The multiplex PCR relied on a mix of 60 forward primers for TCR Vbeta segments and 13 reverse primers for TCR Jbeta segments. The CDR3 region of rearranged TCR beta genes was amplified from genomic DNA by a multiplex PCR assay. Amplified TCR beta libraries were sequenced as 87-base-pair reads on the Illumina HiSeq System. Concerning the study's data processing: Across the roughly 640 repertoires, a later analysis counted some 80 million unique TCR beta chains, 9.5 million to 12 million of which were shared by at least two donors. A nearest-neighbor algorithm error-corrected the raw reads and collapsed the reads into unique sequences, merging closely related sequences to remove PCR and sequencing errors. CDR3 sequences were aligned to IMGT reference sequences to assign V, D and J gene segments. For a sequence to be retained, a match of at least six nucleotides to both a V gene segment and a J gene segment was required. A rearrangement counted as productive if the CDR3 had no stop codons and remained in frame with V and J, and every other rearrangement counted as non-productive. CDR3 was defined according to IMGT convention as the region running from the second conserved V-encoded cysteine to the conserved J-encoded phenylalanine. In an earlier analysis of more than 550 of the donors, sequences lacking an unambiguous match to a single V gene segment were excluded. An earlier analysis of under 750 of the donors called V segments functional above 56.7% productive rearrangements and segregating when the between-donor standard deviation exceeded 5%. A statistical classification framework was developed to diagnose cytomegalovirus status using the catalog of TCR beta chain sequences. A later analysis assigned V and J genes by comparing TCR nucleotide sequences with IMGT/GENE-DB human TR gene sequences. A later analysis assigned CDR3 sequences and most-parsimonious VDJ recombination scenarios with the TCRdist pipeline. In a later analysis, each TCR beta chain was defined by its CDR3 amino acid sequence together with its V-gene family, and reads lacking a unique V-gene family were excluded. A later analysis removed 600 or so highly shared, low-generation-probability nucleotide sequences to deal with suspected cross-contamination and a sequencing artifact. For each public chain, a later analysis derived a clonal expansion index from normalized ranks of inferred template counts within each repertoire. In a later analysis, generation probabilities were computed with a VDJ recombination model fitted to out-of-frame rearrangements, and the resulting probabilities were checked against IGoR. In a later analysis, TCR-TCR, TCR-HLA and TCR-CMV co-occurrence was scored with hypergeometric tests, and a repertoire-size bias correction was applied to TCR pairs. In a later analysis, false discovery rates were estimated by permuting HLA or CMV assignments 20 times. In a later analysis, co-occurring TCRs were grouped with DBSCAN, and TCRdist sequence similarity was added when clustering was performed within HLA-allele-positive subsets. For co-occurrence clustering, repertoires with fewer than 30,000 or more than 120,000 public chains were excluded, along with a handful of repertoires with anomalous nucleotide sharing. TCRdb's version of the immuneACCESS table is confined to in-frame rearrangements and falls short of the full clone set. An unresolved V gene accounts for under half of the shortfall where checked; the remainder is of unknown origin. V, J and clone size are those of that table, while D and trimming were read from the DNA. A total of approximately 31,000 clones appear in this sample, approximately 90% of them only once. Together, the top ten hold about 2.5% of the sample.

This clonotype originated in a boy younger than 18 in good health and CMV-seronegative. The sequence joins TRBV7-9 to TRBJ1-2, and TRBD1 may be the D gene, going by 6 matching bases. Input material: PBMCs. The sequence in DNA is TGTGCCAGCAGCTCCTGGGGGCAGGTACCCAGGGAAGTCTATGGCTACACCTTC. Translated, this is CASSSWGQVPREVYGYTF. Here the CDR3 is joined to the reference TRBV7-9 and TRBJ1-2 genes, and the full variable domain is: DTGVSQNPRHKITKRGQNVTFRCDPISEHNRLYWYRQTLGQGPEFLTYFQNEAQLEKSRLLSDRFSAERPKGSFSTLEIQRTEQGDSAMYLCASSSWGQVPREVYGYTFGSGTRLTVV.